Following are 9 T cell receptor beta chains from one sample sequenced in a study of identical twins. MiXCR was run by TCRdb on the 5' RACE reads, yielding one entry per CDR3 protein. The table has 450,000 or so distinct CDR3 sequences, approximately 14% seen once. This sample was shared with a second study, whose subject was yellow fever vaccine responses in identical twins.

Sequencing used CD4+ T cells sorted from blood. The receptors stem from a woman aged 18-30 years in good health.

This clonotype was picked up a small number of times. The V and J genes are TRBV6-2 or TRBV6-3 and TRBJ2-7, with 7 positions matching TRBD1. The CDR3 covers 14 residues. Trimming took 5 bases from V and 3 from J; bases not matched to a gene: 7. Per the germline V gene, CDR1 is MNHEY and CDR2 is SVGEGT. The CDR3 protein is CASSQTRTGYEQYF. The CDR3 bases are TGTGCCAGCAGTCAAACAAGGACAGGCTACGAGCAGTACTTC.

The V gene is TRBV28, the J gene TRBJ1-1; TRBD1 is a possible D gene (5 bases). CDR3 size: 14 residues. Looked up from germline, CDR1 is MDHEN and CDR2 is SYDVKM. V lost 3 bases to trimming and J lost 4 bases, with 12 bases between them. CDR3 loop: CASSLRGPATEAFF. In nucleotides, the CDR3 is TGTGCCAGCAGTTTGAGGGGCCCAGCCACTGAAGCTTTCTTT.

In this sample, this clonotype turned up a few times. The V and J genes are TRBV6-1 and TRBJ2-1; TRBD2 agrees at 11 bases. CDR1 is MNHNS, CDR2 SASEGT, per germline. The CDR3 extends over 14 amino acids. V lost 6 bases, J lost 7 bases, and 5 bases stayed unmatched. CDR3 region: CASRLAGVANEQFF. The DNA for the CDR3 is TGTGCCAGCAGACTAGCGGGAGTCGCTAATGAGCAGTTCTTC.

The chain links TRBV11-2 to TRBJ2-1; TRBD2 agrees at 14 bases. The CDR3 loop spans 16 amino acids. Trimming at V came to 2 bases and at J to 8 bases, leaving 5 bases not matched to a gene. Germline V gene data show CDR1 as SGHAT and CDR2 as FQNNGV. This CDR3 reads CASSLSGTSGRYEQFF. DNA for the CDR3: TGTGCCAGCAGCTTATCAGGGACTAGCGGGAGATATGAGCAGTTCTTC.

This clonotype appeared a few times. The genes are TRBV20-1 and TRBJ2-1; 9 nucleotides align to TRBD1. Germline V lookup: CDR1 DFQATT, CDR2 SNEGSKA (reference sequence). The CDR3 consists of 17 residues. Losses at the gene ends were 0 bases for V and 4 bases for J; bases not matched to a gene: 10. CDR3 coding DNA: TGCAGTGCTAGAGATTCAGGACAGGGGCTAAATTACAATGAGCAGTTCTTC. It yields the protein CSARDSGQGLNYNEQFF.

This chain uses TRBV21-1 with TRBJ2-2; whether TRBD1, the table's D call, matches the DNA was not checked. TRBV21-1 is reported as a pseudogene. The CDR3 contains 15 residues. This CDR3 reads CASSRDSKITGELFF. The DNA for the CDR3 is TGTGCCAGCAGCAGGGACAGTAAGATTACCGGGGAGCTGTTTTTT.

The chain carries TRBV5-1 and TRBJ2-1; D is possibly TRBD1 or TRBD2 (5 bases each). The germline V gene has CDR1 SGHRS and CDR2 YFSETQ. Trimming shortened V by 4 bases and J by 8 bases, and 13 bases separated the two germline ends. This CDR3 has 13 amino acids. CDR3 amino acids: CASSPGLGDEQFF. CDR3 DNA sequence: TGCGCCAGCAGCCCTGGACTGGGGGATGAGCAGTTCTTC.

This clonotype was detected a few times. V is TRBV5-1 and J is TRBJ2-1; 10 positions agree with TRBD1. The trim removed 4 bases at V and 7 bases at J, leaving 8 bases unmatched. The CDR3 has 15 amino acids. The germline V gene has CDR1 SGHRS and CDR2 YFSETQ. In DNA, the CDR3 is TGCGCCAGCAGCCTTCTTCCGGGACAGGGGAATGAGCAGTTCTTC. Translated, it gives CASSLLPGQGNEQFF.

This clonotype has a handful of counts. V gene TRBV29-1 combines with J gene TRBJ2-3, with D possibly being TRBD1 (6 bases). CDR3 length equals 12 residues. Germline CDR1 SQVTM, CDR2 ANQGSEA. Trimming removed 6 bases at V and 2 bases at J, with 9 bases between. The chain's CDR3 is CSVRTATDTQYF. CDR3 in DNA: TGCAGCGTCAGGACAGCCACAGATACGCAGTATTTT.